The entry below gives a single T cell receptor (beta chain) sequence along with its context. This may arise from a read error, as a much more abundant clone is one base away. The use of a sample-barcoded 5' primer and a J-beta primer mix characterized a second PCR of roughly 7 to 11 cycles. TCRdb re-derived calls from the 5' RACE reads in MiXCR, one entry per CDR3 protein. The data contain 700,000 or so distinct CDR3 sequences, 40% to 45% of them singletons. With each sample, at least 5.5 micrograms of total RNA were extracted. The sample comes from a study of blood T cells in healthy people across ages. CDR3 length: 19 amino acids. Germline lookup yields CDR1 SGHRS and CDR2 YFSETQ.

The clonotype originates from a man older than 75 in good health. The chain combines TRBV5-1 with TRBJ2-1; 13 nucleotides match TRBD2. The material sequenced was blood. The DNA for the CDR3 is TGCGCCAGCAGCTTGGCGCCTTTGACTAGCGGGGGGTCCTACAGTGAGCAGTTCTTC. It specifies CASSLAPLTSGGSYSEQFF.